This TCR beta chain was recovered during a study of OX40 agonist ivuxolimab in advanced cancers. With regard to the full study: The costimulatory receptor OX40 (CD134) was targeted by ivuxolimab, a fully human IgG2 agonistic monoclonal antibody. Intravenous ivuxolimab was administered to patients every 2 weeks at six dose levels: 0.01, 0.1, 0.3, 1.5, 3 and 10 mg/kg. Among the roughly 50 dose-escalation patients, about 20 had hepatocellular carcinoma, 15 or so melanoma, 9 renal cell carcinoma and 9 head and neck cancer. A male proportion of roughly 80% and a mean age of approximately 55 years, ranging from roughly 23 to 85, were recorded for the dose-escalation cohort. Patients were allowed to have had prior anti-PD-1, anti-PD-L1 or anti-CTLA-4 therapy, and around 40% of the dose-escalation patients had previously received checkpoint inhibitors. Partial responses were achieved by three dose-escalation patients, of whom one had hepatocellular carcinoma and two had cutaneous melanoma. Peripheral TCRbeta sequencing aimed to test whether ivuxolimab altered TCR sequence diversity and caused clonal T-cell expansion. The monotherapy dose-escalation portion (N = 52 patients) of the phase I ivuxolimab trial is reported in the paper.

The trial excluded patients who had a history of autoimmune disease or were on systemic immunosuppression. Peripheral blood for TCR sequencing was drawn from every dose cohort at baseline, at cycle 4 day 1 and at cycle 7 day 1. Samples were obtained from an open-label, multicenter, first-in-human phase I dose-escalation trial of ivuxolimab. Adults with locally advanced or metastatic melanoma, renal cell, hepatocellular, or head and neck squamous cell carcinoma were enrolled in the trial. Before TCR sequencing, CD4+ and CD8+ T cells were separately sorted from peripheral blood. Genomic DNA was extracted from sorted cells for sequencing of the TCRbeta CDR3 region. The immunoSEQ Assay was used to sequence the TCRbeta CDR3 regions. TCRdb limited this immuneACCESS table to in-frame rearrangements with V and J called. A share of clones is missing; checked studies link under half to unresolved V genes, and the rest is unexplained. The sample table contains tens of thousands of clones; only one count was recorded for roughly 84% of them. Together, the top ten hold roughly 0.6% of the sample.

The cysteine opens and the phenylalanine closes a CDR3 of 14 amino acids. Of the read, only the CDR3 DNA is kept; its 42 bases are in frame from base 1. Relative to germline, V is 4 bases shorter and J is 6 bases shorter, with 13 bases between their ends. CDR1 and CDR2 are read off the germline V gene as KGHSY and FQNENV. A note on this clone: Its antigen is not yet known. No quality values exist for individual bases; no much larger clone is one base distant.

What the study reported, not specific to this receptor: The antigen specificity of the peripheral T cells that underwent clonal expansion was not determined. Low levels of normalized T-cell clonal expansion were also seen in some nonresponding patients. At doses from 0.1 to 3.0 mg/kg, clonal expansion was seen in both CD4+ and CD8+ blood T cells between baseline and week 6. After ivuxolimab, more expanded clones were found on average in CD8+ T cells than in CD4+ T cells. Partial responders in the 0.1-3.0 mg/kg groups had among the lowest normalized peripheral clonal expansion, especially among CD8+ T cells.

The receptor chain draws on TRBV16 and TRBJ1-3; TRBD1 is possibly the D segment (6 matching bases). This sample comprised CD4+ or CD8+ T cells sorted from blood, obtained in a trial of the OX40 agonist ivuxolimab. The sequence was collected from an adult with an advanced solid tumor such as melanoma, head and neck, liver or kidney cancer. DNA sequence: TGTGCCAGCAGCCTCGACAGGATTTTAAACACCATATATTTT. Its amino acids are CASSLDRILNTIYF.